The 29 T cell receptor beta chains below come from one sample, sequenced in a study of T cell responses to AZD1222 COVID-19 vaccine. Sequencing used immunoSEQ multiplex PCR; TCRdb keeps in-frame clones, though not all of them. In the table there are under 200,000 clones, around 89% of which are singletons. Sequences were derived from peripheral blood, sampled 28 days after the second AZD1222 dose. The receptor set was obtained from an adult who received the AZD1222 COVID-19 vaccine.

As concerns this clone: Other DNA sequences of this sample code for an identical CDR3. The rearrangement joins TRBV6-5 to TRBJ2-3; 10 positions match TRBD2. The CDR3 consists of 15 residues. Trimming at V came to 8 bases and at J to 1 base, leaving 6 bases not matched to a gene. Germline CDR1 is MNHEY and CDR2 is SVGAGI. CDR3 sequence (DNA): TGTGCCAGCTCGCCAGGGACTAGCGGCACAGATACGCAGTATTTT. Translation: CASSPGTSGTDTQYF.

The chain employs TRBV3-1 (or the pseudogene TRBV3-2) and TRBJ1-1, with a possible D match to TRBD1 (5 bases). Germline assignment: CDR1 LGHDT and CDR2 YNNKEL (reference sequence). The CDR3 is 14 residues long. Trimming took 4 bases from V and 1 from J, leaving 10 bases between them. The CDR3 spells CASSPGQTNTEAFF. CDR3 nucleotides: TGTGCCAGCAGCCCCGGACAAACGAACACTGAAGCTTTCTTT.

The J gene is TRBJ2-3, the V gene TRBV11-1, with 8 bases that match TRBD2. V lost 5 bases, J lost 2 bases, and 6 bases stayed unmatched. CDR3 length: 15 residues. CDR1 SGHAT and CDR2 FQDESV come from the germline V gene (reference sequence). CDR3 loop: CASSRSGGNTDTQYF. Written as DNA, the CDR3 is TGTGCCAGCAGCCGGAGCGGGGGTAACACAGATACGCAGTATTTT.

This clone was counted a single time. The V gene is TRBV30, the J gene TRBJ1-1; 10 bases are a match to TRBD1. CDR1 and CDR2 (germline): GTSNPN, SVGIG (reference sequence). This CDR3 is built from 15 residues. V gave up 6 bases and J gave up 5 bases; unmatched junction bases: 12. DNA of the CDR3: TGTGCCTGCCCAAGGGTACGGGACAGGGGTACTGAAGCTTTCTTT. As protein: CACPRVRDRGTEAFF.

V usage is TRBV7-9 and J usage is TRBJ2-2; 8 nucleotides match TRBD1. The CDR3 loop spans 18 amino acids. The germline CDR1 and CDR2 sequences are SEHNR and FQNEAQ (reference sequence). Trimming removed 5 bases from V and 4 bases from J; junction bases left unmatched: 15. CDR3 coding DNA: TGTGCCAGCAGCCAGGACGGCTGGACAGGGTACGTCACCGGGGAGCTGTTTTTT. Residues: CASSQDGWTGYVTGELFF.

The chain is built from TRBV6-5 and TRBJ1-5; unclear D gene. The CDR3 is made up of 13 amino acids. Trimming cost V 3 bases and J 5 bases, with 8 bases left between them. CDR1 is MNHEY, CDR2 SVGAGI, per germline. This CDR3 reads CASSYRVYQPQHF. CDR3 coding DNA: TGTGCCAGCAGTTATCGGGTCTATCAGCCCCAGCATTTT.

The CDR3 loop is CASSLRSRRVVTEAFF. The CDR3 DNA follows: TGTGCCAGCAGCTTAAGATCCCGCAGGGTGGTCACTGAAGCTTTCTTT. The chain is built from TRBV7-9 and TRBJ1-1; perhaps TRBD1 as D (5 bases). The CDR3 totals 16 residues. V shed 2 bases and J shed 4 bases, with 17 bases lying between them. Per germline, CDR1 SEHNR and CDR2 FQNEAQ (reference sequence).

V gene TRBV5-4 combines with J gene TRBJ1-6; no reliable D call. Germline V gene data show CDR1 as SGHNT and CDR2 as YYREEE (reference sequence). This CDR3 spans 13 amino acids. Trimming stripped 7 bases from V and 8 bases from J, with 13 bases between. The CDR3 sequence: CASSNPGYSPLHF. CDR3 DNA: TGTGCCAGCTCCAACCCCGGGTATTCACCCCTCCACTTT.

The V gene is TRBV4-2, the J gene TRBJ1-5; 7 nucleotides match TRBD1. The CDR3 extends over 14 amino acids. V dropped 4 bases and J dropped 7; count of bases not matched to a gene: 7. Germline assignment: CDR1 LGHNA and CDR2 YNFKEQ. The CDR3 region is CASSPGTANQPQHF. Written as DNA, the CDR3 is TGTGCCAGCAGCCCCGGGACAGCCAACCAGCCCCAGCATTTT.

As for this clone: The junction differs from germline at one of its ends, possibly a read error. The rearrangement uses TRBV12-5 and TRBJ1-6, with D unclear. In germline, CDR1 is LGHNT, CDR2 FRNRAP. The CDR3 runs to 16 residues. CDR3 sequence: CASGLGPGPSNSPPHF. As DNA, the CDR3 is TGTGCTAGTGGTTTGGGACCCGGGCCGTCTAATTCACCCCCCCACTTT.

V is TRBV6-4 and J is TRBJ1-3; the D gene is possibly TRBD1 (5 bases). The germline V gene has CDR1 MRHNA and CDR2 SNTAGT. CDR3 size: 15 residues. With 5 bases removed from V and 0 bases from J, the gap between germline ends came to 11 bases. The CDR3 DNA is TGTGCCAGCAGTCCGGGACCAAGCTCTGGAAACACCATATATTTT. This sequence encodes CASSPGPSSGNTIYF.

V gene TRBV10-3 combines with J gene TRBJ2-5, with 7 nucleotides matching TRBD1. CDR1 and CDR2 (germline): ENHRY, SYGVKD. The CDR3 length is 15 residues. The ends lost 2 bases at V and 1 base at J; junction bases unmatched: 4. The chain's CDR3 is CAISEPGDSQETQYF. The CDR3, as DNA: TGTGCCATCAGTGAGCCAGGGGACAGCCAAGAGACCCAGTACTTC.

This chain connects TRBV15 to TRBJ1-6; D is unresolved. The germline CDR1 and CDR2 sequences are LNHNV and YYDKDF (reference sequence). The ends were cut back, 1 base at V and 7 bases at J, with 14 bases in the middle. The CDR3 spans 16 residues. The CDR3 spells CATSRGGGRINSPLHF. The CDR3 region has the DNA TGTGCCACCAGCAGAGGTGGAGGACGGATAAATTCACCCCTCCACTTT.

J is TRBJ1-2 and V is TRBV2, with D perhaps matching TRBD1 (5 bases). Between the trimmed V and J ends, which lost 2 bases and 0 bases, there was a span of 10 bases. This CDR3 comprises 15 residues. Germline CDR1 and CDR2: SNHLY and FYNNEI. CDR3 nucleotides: TGTGCCAGCAGTGAATTTGCGGGGGCTAACTATGGCTACACCTTC. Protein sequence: CASSEFAGANYGYTF.

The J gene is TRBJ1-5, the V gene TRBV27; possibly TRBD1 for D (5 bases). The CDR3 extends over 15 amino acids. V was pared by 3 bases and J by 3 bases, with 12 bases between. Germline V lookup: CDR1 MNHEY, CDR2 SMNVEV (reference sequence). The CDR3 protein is CASSLAGRLNQPQHF. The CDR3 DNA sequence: TGTGCCAGCAGTTTGGCGGGACGGCTCAATCAGCCCCAGCATTTT.

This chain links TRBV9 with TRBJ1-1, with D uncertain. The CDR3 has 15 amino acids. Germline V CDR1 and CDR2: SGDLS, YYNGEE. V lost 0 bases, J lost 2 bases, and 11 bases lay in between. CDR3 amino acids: CASSVGWGINTEAFF. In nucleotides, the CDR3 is TGTGCCAGCAGCGTAGGCTGGGGTATTAACACTGAAGCTTTCTTT.

CDR3 sequence reads: CASSLVGSGKQFF. DNA of the CDR3: TGTGCCAGCAGCTTAGTTGGTAGCGGCAAGCAGTTCTTC. This chain links TRBV11-2 with TRBJ2-1; the D gene is possibly TRBD2 (6 bases). This CDR3 has 13 residues. Trimming pared 1 base from V and 11 bases from J, leaving 12 bases between. Looked up from germline, CDR1 is SGHAT and CDR2 is FQNNGV.

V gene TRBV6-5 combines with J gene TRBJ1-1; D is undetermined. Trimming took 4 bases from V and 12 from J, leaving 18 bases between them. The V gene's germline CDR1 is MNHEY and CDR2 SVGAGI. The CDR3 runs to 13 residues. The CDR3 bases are TGTGCCAGCAGTTCCGGGCCCCTCCTTTGGACTTTCTTT. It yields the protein CASSSGPLLWTFF.

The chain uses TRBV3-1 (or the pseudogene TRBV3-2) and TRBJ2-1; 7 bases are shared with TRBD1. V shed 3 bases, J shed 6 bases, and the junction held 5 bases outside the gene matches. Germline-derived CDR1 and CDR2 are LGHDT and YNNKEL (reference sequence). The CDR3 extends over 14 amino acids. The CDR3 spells CASSQNRGLNEQFF. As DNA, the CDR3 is TGTGCCAGCAGCCAGAACAGGGGCCTCAATGAGCAGTTCTTC.

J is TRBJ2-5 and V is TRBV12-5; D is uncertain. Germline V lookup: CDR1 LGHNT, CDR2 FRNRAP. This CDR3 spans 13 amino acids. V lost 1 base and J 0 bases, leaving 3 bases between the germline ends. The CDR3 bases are TGTGCTAGTGGTTTGGCTTACCAAGAGACCCAGTACTTC. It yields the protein CASGLAYQETQYF. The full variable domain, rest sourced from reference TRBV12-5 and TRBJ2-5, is DARVTQTPRHKVTEMGQEVTMRCQPILGHNTVFWYRQTMMQGLELLAYFRNRAPLDDSGMPKDRFSAEMPDATLATLKIQPSEPRDSAVYFCASGLAYQETQYFGPGTRLLVL.

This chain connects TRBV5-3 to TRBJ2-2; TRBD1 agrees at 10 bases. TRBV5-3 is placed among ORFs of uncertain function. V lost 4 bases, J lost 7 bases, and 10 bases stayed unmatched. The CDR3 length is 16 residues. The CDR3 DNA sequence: TGTGCCAGAAGCCCGACCGGGACAGGGGTCGGCGGGGAGCTGTTTTTT. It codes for CARSPTGTGVGGELFF.

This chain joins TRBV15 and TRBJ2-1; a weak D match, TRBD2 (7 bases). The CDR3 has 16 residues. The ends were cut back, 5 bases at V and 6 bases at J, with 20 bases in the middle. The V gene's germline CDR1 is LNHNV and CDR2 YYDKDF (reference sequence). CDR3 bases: TGTGCCACCAGCGGGGGCCTGGGACGGGGGGTCAATGAGCAGTTCTTC. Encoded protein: CATSGGLGRGVNEQFF.

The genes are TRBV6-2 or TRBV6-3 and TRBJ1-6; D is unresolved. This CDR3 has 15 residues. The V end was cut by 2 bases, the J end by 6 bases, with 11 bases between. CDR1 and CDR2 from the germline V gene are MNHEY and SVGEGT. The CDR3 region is CASSYGRSVNSPLHF. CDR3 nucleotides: TGTGCCAGCAGTTACGGGCGGTCAGTTAATTCACCCCTCCACTTT.

The CDR3 DNA reads TGCAGCGCCTTTAATGAAAAACTGTTTTTT. Its protein product is CSAFNEKLFF. The V gene is TRBV29-1, the J gene TRBJ1-4; no reliable D call. Germline V gives CDR1 SQVTM, CDR2 ANQGSEA. The ends were cut back, 7 bases at V and 4 bases at J, with 4 bases in the middle. The CDR3 has 10 amino acids.

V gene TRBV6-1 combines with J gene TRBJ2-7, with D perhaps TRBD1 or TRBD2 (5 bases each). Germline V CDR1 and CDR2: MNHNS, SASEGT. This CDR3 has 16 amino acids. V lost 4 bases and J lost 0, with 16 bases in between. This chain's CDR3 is CASSVAGTESSYEQYF. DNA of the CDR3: TGTGCCAGCAGTGTAGCCGGGACGGAGAGCTCCTACGAGCAGTACTTC.

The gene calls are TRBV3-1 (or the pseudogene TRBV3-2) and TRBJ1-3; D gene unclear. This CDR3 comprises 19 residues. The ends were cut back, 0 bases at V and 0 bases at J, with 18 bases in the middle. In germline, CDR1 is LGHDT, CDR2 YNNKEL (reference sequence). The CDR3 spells CASSQDPAWGGPSGNTIYF. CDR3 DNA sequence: TGTGCCAGCAGCCAAGATCCCGCTTGGGGTGGGCCCTCTGGAAACACCATATATTTT.

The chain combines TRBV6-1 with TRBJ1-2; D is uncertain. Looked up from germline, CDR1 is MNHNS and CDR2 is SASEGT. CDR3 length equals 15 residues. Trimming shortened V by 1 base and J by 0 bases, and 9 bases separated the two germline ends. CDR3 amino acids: CASSEGTAANYGYTF. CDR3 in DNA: TGTGCCAGCAGTGAAGGCACGGCTGCTAACTATGGCTACACCTTC.

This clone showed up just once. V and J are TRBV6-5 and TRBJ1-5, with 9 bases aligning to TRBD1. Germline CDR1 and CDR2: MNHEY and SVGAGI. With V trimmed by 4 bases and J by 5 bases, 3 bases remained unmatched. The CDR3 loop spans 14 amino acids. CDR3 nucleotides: TGTGCCAGCAGTTTGGGACAGGGATATCAGCCCCAGCATTTT. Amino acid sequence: CASSLGQGYQPQHF.

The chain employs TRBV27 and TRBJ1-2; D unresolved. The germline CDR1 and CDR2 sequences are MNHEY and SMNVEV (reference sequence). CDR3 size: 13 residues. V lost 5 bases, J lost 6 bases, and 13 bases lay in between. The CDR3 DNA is TGTGCCAGCAGTCCATTACCCAGGCATGGCTACACCTTC. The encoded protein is CASSPLPRHGYTF.